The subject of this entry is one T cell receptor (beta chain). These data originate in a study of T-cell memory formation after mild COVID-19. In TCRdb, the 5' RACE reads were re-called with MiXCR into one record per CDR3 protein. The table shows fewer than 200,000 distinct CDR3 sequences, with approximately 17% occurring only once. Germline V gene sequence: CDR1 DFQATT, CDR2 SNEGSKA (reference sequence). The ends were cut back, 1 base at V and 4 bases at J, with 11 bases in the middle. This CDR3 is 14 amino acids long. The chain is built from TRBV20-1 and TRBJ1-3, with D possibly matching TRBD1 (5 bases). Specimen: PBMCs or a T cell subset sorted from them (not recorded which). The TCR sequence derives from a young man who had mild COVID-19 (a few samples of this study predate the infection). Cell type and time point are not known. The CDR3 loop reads CSARGTTDGNTIYF. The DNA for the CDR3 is TGCAGTGCTAGAGGGACAACGGACGGAAACACCATATATTTT.